This T cell receptor beta chain was sequenced in a study of shared clonotypes between healthy human individuals (dated by TCRdb to about 2020). About the study as a whole: A couple of women and a few men aged 18 to 49 years were included in the cohort. Blood TCR repertoires of five healthy adults were deeply sequenced to estimate repertoire size and the extent of clonotype sharing between individuals. Between about 0.85 and 10 billion PBMCs per donor were obtained by leukapheresis. Different laboratories and diverse techniques were used to prepare libraries and sequence TCR repertoires, to increase sequencing depth and limit assay-specific biases. For each donor, CD4 naive and CD4 memory were each given three plates, CD8 naive was given two plates, and CD8 memory was given one plate.

Regarding this clone: Its target antigen remains unknown. It has no much larger one-base neighbor in the sample; base qualities were not kept.

Using the deep immunoSEQ assay, multiplex PCR amplified TCR CDR3 regions from genomic DNA. For each cell subset, the extracted genomic DNA was distributed evenly across all wells of several immunoSEQ 96-well plates, and each plate served as one replicate. Each replicate PCR for sorted subsets received around 210 ng genomic DNA, equal to about 30,000 T cell genomes. Purified libraries were measured with a Qubit 3.0 fluorometer, size-checked on a Bioanalyzer 2100, and measured again with the KAPA Library Quantification kit. A separate single-read 150-cycle Illumina NextSeq 550 flow cell was used to sequence each immunoSEQ 96-well plate. On the authors' methods: Because only junctional sequences without quality scores were contained in the immunoSEQ output, filtering matching that applied to full-length reads could not be performed. Sequences were annotated with PyIR, a Python wrapper for IgBLAST v1.9, using IMGT germline references to assign V/J genes and CDR3. Reads were filtered out if the reads had weak V/J assignments (E-value above 1e-6), no CDR3, stop codons, out-of-frame junctions, or ambiguous translated residues. V3J clonotypes were defined as sequences sharing the same inferred V gene, J gene, and CDR3 amino acid sequence. The percentage overlap between two repertoires was calculated by dividing the number of shared unique clonotypes by the size of the smaller repertoire. Three approaches were used to assess repertoire richness: RTK rarefaction, the Chao1 estimator, and Recon v2.1 estimates of unobserved clonotypes. Generation probabilities for all TCRbeta clonotypes obtained by the gDNA method from a handful of donors were computed using OLGA. TCRdb's version of the immuneACCESS table is confined to in-frame rearrangements and falls short of the full clone set. An unresolved V gene accounts for under half of the shortfall where checked; the remainder is of unknown origin. V and J calls and clone size are copied from that table; D and trimming were computed from the DNA. For this sample the table gives 650,000 to 800,000 clones, of which approximately 90% were detected only once. The ten biggest clones cover roughly 24% of the sample.

CD8 naive samples were obtained by positive selection for CCR7 among CD45RO-negative cells, yielding a CD45RA+CCR7+ population from which TemRA cells were excluded. The donors were healthy, HIV-negative adults who had no recently reported acute infections or vaccinations. Only Caucasian adults living in Nashville, Tennessee, USA were represented among the donors. After blood collection by leukapheresis, PBMCs were isolated using Ficoll-Histopaque density gradient centrifugation and then cryopreserved in the vapor phase of liquid nitrogen. Purity and quantity of every magnetically sorted T cell population were checked by analytical flow cytometry. From each sorted fraction, genomic DNA was isolated and quantified by UV absorbance on a Nanodrop 2000c. The investigation overall reported the following: Sampling was restricted to blood, and TCR repertoires in tissues likely differ from the TCR repertoires found in blood. Estimated clonotype richness was generally larger for naive than for memory subsets. Incomplete sequencing was indicated by rarefaction of sorted-subset datasets, despite the large sequencing depth. Clonotypes shared by all four sorted-subset donors showed higher generation probabilities than non-shared clonotypes. Approximately 4.8% of naive CD4, 3% to 3.5% of naive CD8, 2.3% of memory CD4, and around 0.42% of memory CD8 clonotypes were shared across several donors. The genetic and exposure-history diversity represented was limited by the small number of donors. Pairwise subsampling indicated that sequencing depth was expected to affect the degree of clonotype sharing among donors.

This TCR was sampled from a man aged 25-40 years in good health. The sequenced material came from naive CD8+ T cells sorted from blood. According to the study, the label for this sample's cell subset or site signals: CD45RA+CCR7+.

The CDR3 corresponds to CASSQDLGTASYEQYF. The DNA is as follows: TGCGCCAGCAGCCAAGACCTCGGGACCGCGTCCTACGAGCAGTACTTC. Rearrangement joined TRBV4-3 to TRBJ2-7; the D element could tentatively be TRBD1 or TRBD2, as 5 bases agree for each. CDR1 and CDR2 are drawn from the germline V gene: LGHNA, YSLEER. Its CDR3 holds 16 amino acids, cysteine through phenylalanine. The retained sequence is limited to the CDR3, 48 bases, with the frame set at the first base. V lost 0 bases and J lost 1 base; the stretch between them is 13 bases long.